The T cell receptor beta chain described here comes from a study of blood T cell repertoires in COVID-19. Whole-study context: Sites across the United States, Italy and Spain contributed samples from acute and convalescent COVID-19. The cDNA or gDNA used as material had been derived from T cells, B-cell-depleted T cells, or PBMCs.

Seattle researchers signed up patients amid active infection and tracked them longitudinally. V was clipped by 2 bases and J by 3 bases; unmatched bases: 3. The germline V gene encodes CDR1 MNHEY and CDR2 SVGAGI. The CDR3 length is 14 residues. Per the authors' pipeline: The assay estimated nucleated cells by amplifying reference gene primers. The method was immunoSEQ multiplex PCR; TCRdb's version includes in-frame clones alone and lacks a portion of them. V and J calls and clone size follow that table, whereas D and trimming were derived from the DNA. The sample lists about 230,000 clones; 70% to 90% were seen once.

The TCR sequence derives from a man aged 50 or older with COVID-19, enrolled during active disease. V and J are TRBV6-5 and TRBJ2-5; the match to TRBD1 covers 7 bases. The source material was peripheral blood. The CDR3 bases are TGTGCCAGCAGTTACGGGGACAGTAAAGAGACCCAGTACTTC. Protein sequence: CASSYGDSKETQYF.